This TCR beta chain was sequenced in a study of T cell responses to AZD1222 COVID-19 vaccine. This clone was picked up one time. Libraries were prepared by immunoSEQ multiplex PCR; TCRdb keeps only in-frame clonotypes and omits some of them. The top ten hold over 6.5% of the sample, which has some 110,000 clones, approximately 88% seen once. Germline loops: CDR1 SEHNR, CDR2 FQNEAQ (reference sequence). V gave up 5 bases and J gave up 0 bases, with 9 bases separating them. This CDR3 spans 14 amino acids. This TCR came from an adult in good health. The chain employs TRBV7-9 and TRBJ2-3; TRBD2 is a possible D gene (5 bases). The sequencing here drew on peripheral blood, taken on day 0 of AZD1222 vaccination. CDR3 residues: CASSPTSSTDTQYF. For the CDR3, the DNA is TGTGCCAGCAGCCCTACTAGTAGCACAGATACGCAGTATTTT.